This T cell receptor (beta chain) was captured in a study of early T cells in non-severe SARS-CoV-2 infection. This clonotype was picked up a small number of times. TCRdb analysed the 5' RACE reads with MiXCR anew, one entry per CDR3 protein. The sample has about 66,000 distinct CDR3 sequences, over 8% seen once. There are 12 residues in the CDR3. V dropped 0 bases and J dropped 6 bases, with 7 bases sitting between them. Germline values: CDR1 SGHRS, CDR2 YFSETQ. The TCR sequence derives from an adult who was a healthcare worker with PCR-confirmed SARS-CoV-2 infection or an uninfected control (not recorded which). Material: whole blood. The V gene is TRBV5-1, the J gene TRBJ2-7, with D perhaps assigned TRBD1 or TRBD2 (6 bases each). The CDR3 sequence is CASSLAGAEQYF. The CDR3 DNA is TGCGCCAGCAGCTTGGCGGGGGCCGAGCAGTACTTC.